The 27 T cell receptor beta chains listed next were all sequenced from one sample in a study of blood T cell repertoires in COVID-19. The assay was immunoSEQ multiplex PCR, and TCRdb's table has in-frame clones only and misses some. The sample lists about 110,000 clones, around 90% occurring once. The material sequenced was peripheral blood. These receptors were obtained from a human donor in a cohort sampled during active COVID-19.

This clone was picked up a small number of times. The V gene is TRBV5-1, the J gene TRBJ1-6, with D possibly matching TRBD1 (6 bases). Looked up from germline, CDR1 is SGHRS and CDR2 is YFSETQ. The CDR3 loop spans 14 amino acids. Deletions cut 1 base from V and 9 bases from J, with 11 bases between. The CDR3 DNA reads as TGCGCCAGCAGCTTGTCCAGGGGTAGTTCACCCCTCCACTTT. Translated: CASSLSRGSSPLHF.

The chain couples TRBV3-1 (or the pseudogene TRBV3-2) to TRBJ2-7, with TRBD2 as a possible D gene (5 bases). CDR1 and CDR2 from the germline V gene are LGHDT and YNNKEL (reference sequence). Trimming removed 4 bases from V and 7 bases from J, with 17 bases in between. The CDR3 loop spans 14 amino acids. For the CDR3, the DNA is TGTGCCAGCAGCCGTTCGGGGAGCACTTGGGAGCAGTACTTC. It encodes CASSRSGSTWEQYF.

The chain is built from TRBV3-1 (or the pseudogene TRBV3-2) and TRBJ2-7; 8 bases fit TRBD2. Trimming cost V 0 bases and J 3 bases; bases outside gene matches: 4. This CDR3 region has 15 residues. CDR1 is LGHDT, CDR2 YNNKEL, per germline (reference sequence). CDR3 in amino acids: CASSQEGAGGYEQYF. CDR3 nucleotides: TGTGCCAGCAGCCAAGAAGGCGCGGGAGGCTACGAGCAGTACTTC.

This clone was seen a few times. The gene calls are TRBV30 and TRBJ1-3; D is undetermined. The germline V gene has CDR1 GTSNPN and CDR2 SVGIG (reference sequence). V dropped 5 bases and J dropped 0 bases, with 14 bases sitting between them. The CDR3 has 15 residues. The DNA for the CDR3 is TGTGCCTGGTCCCTGGAGAGTGTCTCTGGAAACACCATATATTTT. Protein: CAWSLESVSGNTIYF.

CDR3 in amino acids: CASSPPSVMRTEAFF. CDR3 DNA: TGTGCCAGCTCACCACCGTCTGTTATGAGGACTGAAGCTTTCTTT. V gene TRBV18 combines with J gene TRBJ1-1, with D uncertain. The CDR3 consists of 15 residues. Germline V gene lookup returns CDR1 KGHSH and CDR2 LQKENI. V lost 0 bases and J 5 bases, leaving 13 bases between the germline ends.

This chain connects TRBV27 to TRBJ2-3; D is perhaps TRBD2 (7 bases). Germline V gene lookup returns CDR1 MNHEY and CDR2 SMNVEV (reference sequence). Deletions cut 3 bases from V and 0 bases from J, with 13 bases between. There are 16 residues in the CDR3. The CDR3 protein is CASSLRGGSSTDTQYF. The CDR3 DNA sequence: TGTGCCAGCAGTTTGAGGGGGGGCTCTAGCACAGATACGCAGTATTTT.

The chain links TRBV18 to TRBJ1-2; D is perhaps TRBD1 (6 bases). The CDR3 sequence is 13 residues long. Between the trimmed V and J ends, which lost 6 bases and 3 bases, there was a span of 11 bases. The germline V gene encodes CDR1 KGHSH and CDR2 LQKENI. Written as DNA, the CDR3 is TGTGCCAGCTCCCCGGACAGAGACTATGGCTACACCTTC. Translating gives CASSPDRDYGYTF.

V is TRBV28 and J is TRBJ1-2; 8 positions agree with TRBD1. Trimming cost V 4 bases and J 6 bases; bases outside gene matches: 10. This CDR3 has 15 amino acids. Germline V gene sequence: CDR1 MDHEN, CDR2 SYDVKM. The CDR3 DNA reads as TGTGCCAGCAGTTCTCCAGAGGACAGGGTTAATGGCTACACCTTC. It yields the protein CASSSPEDRVNGYTF.

The chain uses TRBV2 and TRBJ1-5; 9 positions match TRBD1. This CDR3 has 16 amino acids. Looked up from germline, CDR1 is SNHLY and CDR2 is FYNNEI. Trimming cost V 6 bases and J 4 bases; bases outside gene matches: 10. CDR3 protein: CASRPSGTGLNQPQHF. The CDR3, as DNA: TGTGCCAGCAGACCTTCCGGGACAGGGCTTAATCAGCCCCAGCATTTT.

V gene TRBV20-1 combines with J gene TRBJ1-1; the D gene is possibly TRBD1 (5 bases). CDR1 is DFQATT, CDR2 SNEGSKA, per germline (reference sequence). The CDR3 has 10 residues. The chain's CDR3 is CSRPGIVTFF. The CDR3 DNA reads TGCTCTCGACCAGGGATTGTAACTTTCTTT.

The J gene is TRBJ2-7, the V gene TRBV28, with D possibly being TRBD2 (6 bases). V was pared by 4 bases and J by 3 bases, with 19 bases between. This CDR3 is 16 amino acids long. The germline CDR1 and CDR2 sequences are MDHEN and SYDVKM. CDR3 bases: TGTGCCAGCAGTTCCCAGAACGCCGAGGGACTCTACGAGCAGTACTTC. Translated, it gives CASSSQNAEGLYEQYF.

V usage is TRBV9 and J usage is TRBJ2-6; 9 bases align to TRBD1. Germline CDR1 SGDLS, CDR2 YYNGEE. With 4 bases clipped from V and 0 bases from J, the junction kept 11 bases outside the gene matches. This CDR3 is 19 amino acids long. The CDR3 DNA sequence: TGTGCCAGCAGCACCCGACAGGGGGTTTTGGTCTCTGGGGCCAACGTCCTGACTTTC. As protein: CASSTRQGVLVSGANVLTF.

This clone was counted a single time. The CDR3 nucleotides read TGTGCCAGCAGTTCTTCCAGAACCCACTACGAGCAGTACTTC. This translates into CASSSSRTHYEQYF. The V gene is TRBV27, the J gene TRBJ2-7; D gene unclear. From germline, CDR1 is MNHEY and CDR2 SMNVEV (reference sequence). The germline V and J ends were trimmed by 4 bases and 3 bases, with 13 bases remaining between them. The CDR3 has 14 residues.

The J gene is TRBJ1-5, the V gene TRBV19; TRBD1 is a possible D gene (5 bases). V shed 4 bases and J shed 3 bases, with 16 bases lying between them. This CDR3 contains 16 residues. The germline gives CDR1 LNHDA, CDR2 SQIVND (reference sequence). The CDR3 region has the DNA TGTGCCAGTAGTACCCGTGAAGGGGAAGCCAATCAGCCCCAGCATTTT. This codes for CASSTREGEANQPQHF.

The chain recombines TRBV3-1 (or the pseudogene TRBV3-2) with TRBJ1-2; TRBD1 is a possible D gene (6 bases). Deletions cut 1 base from V and 8 bases from J, with 17 bases between. The CDR3 sequence is 15 residues long. Germline V gene data show CDR1 as LGHDT and CDR2 as YNNKEL (reference sequence). The CDR3 loop reads CASSQGSTRGDGYTF. CDR3 sequence (DNA): TGTGCCAGCAGCCAAGGGTCAACCAGGGGAGACGGCTACACCTTC.

The CDR3 bases are TGTGCCAGCAGTCCAGCGGAGATTAATGAAAAACTGTTTTTT. Its translation is CASSPAEINEKLFF. This sequence joins TRBV6-5 and TRBJ1-4; no definite D call. The germline V and J ends were trimmed by 5 bases and 4 bases, with 11 bases remaining between them. CDR3 size: 14 residues. Germline V gene sequence: CDR1 MNHEY, CDR2 SVGAGI.

V gene TRBV2 combines with J gene TRBJ2-1, with 8 positions matching TRBD1. V gave up 4 bases and J gave up 0 bases; unmatched junction bases: 2. CDR3 size: 15 residues. Germline V gene sequence: CDR1 SNHLY, CDR2 FYNNEI. The CDR3: CASSGTGSSYNEQFF. The CDR3, as DNA: TGTGCCAGCAGTGGGACAGGGAGCTCCTACAATGAGCAGTTCTTC. The variable domain in full, with the rest retrieved from reference TRBV2 and TRBJ2-1, is EPEVTQTPSHQVTQMGQEVILRCVPISNHLYFYWYRQILGQKVEFLVSFYNNEISEKSEIFDDQFSVERPDGSNFTLKIRSTKLEDSAMYFCASSGTGSSYNEQFFGPGTRLTVL.

This chain joins TRBV5-1 and TRBJ1-3; 7 positions match TRBD1. This CDR3 comprises 17 residues. V lost 0 bases, J lost 0 bases, and 6 bases stayed unmatched. Germline CDR1 reads SGHRS; CDR2 reads YFSETQ. CDR3 bases: TGCGCCAGCAGCTTGGCGGCGGGACAGAACTCTGGAAACACCATATATTTT. It translates to CASSLAAGQNSGNTIYF.

This chain joins TRBV29-1 and TRBJ2-1; D not resolved. The CDR3 spans 15 residues. Germline values: CDR1 SQVTM, CDR2 ANQGSEA. Trimming removed 1 base at V and 0 bases at J, with 10 bases between. The CDR3, as DNA: TGCAGCGTTGAAGGGGCCCTGAGCTCCTACAATGAGCAGTTCTTC. Translation gives CSVEGALSSYNEQFF.

The table lists this clone with a count of one. Here the CDR3 reads CASSSPMRYEQYF. CDR3 coding DNA: TGTGCCAGCAGTTCCCCAATGCGCTACGAGCAGTACTTC. The chain combines TRBV28 with TRBJ2-7; D ambiguous. This CDR3 has 13 amino acids. The germline V gene has CDR1 MDHEN and CDR2 SYDVKM. V lost 4 bases to trimming and J lost 3 bases, with 10 bases between them.

This chain links TRBV5-1 with TRBJ2-7; maybe TRBD2 (5 bases). CDR3 size: 14 residues. Trimming removed 7 bases at V and 3 bases at J, with 17 bases between. Germline CDR1 SGHRS, CDR2 YFSETQ. The CDR3 region is CASPRAGVYYEQYF. For the CDR3, the DNA is TGCGCCAGCCCACGCGCCGGGGTATACTACGAGCAGTACTTC.

The CDR3 sequence is CASSSGPGAGDRNSPLHF. In DNA form, the CDR3 reads TGTGCCAGCAGCTCTGGACCCGGTGCAGGGGATCGTAATTCACCCCTCCACTTT. The chain combines TRBV5-6 with TRBJ1-6; possibly TRBD1 for D (6 bases). Germline V gene sequence: CDR1 SGHDT, CDR2 YYEEEE. V was clipped by 3 bases and J by 6 bases, with 22 bases between them. The CDR3 spans 18 residues.

The chain joins TRBV19 to TRBJ1-5; D may be TRBD1 (5 bases). Trimming left V 7 bases short and J 2 bases short, with 15 bases between. The CDR3 is 15 residues long. Germline V gene sequence: CDR1 LNHDA, CDR2 SQIVND (reference sequence). The CDR3 sequence: CASIGATGGNQPQHF. The CDR3, as DNA: TGTGCCAGTATAGGGGCCACGGGGGGCAATCAGCCCCAGCATTTT.

This clone was detected a few times. CDR3 nucleotides: TGTGCCAGCAGCCGCGCGGGGGGCGGAAATCAGCCCCAGCATTTT. This sequence encodes CASSRAGGGNQPQHF. The genes are TRBV7-8 and TRBJ1-5; D perhaps matches TRBD1 (6 bases). This CDR3 is 15 amino acids long. Germline V CDR1 and CDR2: SGHVS, FQNEAQ. The V gene lost 5 bases and the J gene lost 4 bases, with 15 bases spanning the gap.

CDR3 bases: TGCGCCAGCAGCCGTCCTAGCACAGATACGCAGTATTTT. Its translation: CASSRPSTDTQYF. V and J are TRBV4-1 and TRBJ2-3; D gene unclear. The V gene lost 4 bases and the J gene lost 0 bases, with 5 bases spanning the gap. This CDR3 has 13 amino acids. In germline, CDR1 is MGHRA, CDR2 YSYEKL.

The chain carries TRBV24-1 and TRBJ1-1; a possible D gene is TRBD1 (5 bases). There are 15 residues in the CDR3. CDR1 KGHDR and CDR2 SFDVKD come from the germline V gene. Trimming removed 1 base at V and 0 bases at J, with 8 bases between. CDR3 sequence: CATSDLRQLNTEAFF. The CDR3 bases are TGTGCCACCAGTGATTTAAGACAGCTGAACACTGAAGCTTTCTTT.

The chain combines TRBV28 with TRBJ1-6; tentative D call: TRBD1 (5 bases). This CDR3 is built from 14 residues. The V gene's germline CDR1 is MDHEN and CDR2 SYDVKM. The V and J ends lost 4 bases and 8 bases respectively, with 12 bases between them. CDR3: CASSSSGGYSPLHF. The CDR3 DNA reads as TGTGCCAGCAGTTCCTCGGGGGGTTATTCACCCCTCCACTTT.